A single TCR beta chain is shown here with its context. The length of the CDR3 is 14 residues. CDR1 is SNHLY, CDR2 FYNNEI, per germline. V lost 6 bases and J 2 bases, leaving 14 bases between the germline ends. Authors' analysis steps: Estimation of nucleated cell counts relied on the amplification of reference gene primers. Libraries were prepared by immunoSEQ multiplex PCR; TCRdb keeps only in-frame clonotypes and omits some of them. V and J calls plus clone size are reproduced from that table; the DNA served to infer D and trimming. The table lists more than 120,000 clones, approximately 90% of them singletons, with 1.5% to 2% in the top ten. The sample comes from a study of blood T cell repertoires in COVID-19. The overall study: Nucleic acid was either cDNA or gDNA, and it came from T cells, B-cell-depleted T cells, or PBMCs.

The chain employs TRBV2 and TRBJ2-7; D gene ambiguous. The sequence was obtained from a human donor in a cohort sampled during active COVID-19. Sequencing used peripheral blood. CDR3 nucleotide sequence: TGTGCCAGCAGAGCGAGAGTCTTAACCTACGAGCAGTACTTC. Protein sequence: CASRARVLTYEQYF.